One and the same sample provided the 32 T cell receptor beta chains below, sequenced in a study of regulatory T cells in long-lasting Graves disease. Combining iRepertoire HTBI primers with Arm-PCR of CDR3 regions, the authors built TCR beta libraries. One entry per CDR3 protein results from TCRdb running MiXCR on the multiplex PCR reads. The sample lists around 450,000 distinct CDR3 sequences; 15% to 20% were seen once. Stated time point: newly diagnosed GD, antithyroid drugs for less than 3 months. Extracted PBMC RNA gave rise to the TCR library. The same specimen was also included in a second study, on T cells in Graves' hyperthyroidism and ophthalmopathy.

Sequenced material: peripheral blood mononuclear cells (PBMCs), taken at new diagnosis, from a patient treated with antithyroid drugs. The receptors were sampled from a man aged 40-49 years with Graves disease.

The CDR3 DNA reads as TGTGCCAGCAGCTTGGGTCTTCGGGAGGGCCGGGACGAGCAGTACTTC. Amino acid sequence: CASSLGLREGRDEQYF. The chain combines TRBV5-5 with TRBJ2-7; 8 bases map to TRBD2. Looked up from germline, CDR1 is SGHKS and CDR2 is YYEKEE (reference sequence). This CDR3 comprises 16 residues. The J segment lost 5 bases and the V segment lost 0 bases, leaving 10 bases of the junction unmatched.

This clonotype has ten or more counts. The genes are TRBV10-3 and TRBJ2-7, with 13 positions matching TRBD2. The CDR3 totals 19 residues. Germline assignment: CDR1 ENHRY and CDR2 SYGVKD. V was clipped by 3 bases and J by 0 bases; unmatched bases: 11. The CDR3 sequence: CAISEGGTSGARSSYEQYF. The CDR3 DNA follows: TGTGCCATCAGTGAAGGTGGGACTAGCGGGGCGAGAAGCTCCTACGAGCAGTACTTC.

This clonotype was observed a handful of times. This rearrangement joins TRBV28 to TRBJ2-6; weak D call: TRBD2 (6 bases). CDR3 length: 16 amino acids. Germline-derived CDR1 and CDR2 are MDHEN and SYDVKM. Trimming left V 7 bases short and J 1 base short, with 14 bases between. This CDR3 is CASTPFGGSGANVLTF. The CDR3 DNA sequence: TGTGCCAGCACCCCTTTTGGGGGGTCTGGGGCCAACGTCCTGACTTTC.

This clonotype has more than one count but fewer than ten. V gene TRBV2 combines with J gene TRBJ1-2, with a weak D call TRBD1 (5 bases). The CDR3 extends over 16 amino acids. V lost 4 bases and J lost 0, with 15 bases in between. CDR1 is SNHLY, CDR2 FYNNEI, per germline. CDR3 amino acids: CASSVQDGTANYGYTF. In nucleotides, the CDR3 is TGTGCCAGCAGTGTTCAGGACGGGACCGCTAACTATGGCTACACCTTC.

This clonotype has just a few counts. The rearrangement links TRBV20-1 to TRBJ1-2, with TRBD1 as a possible D gene (5 bases). The CDR3 covers 12 residues. CDR1 is DFQATT and CDR2 is SNEGSKA in the germline V gene (reference sequence). V lost 6 bases and J 2 bases, leaving 10 bases between the germline ends. The CDR3 region is CSALTDNYGYTF. Written as DNA, the CDR3 is TGCAGTGCGTTGACAGACAACTATGGCTACACCTTC.

The chain employs TRBV5-1 and TRBJ2-7; D gene unclear. The CDR3 extends over 15 amino acids. Germline loops: CDR1 SGHRS, CDR2 YFSETQ. V lost 0 bases and J 2 bases, leaving 12 bases between the germline ends. CDR3 nucleotides: TGCGCCAGCAGCTTGGTGGGCCAAGACCCCTACGAGCAGTACTTC. It codes for CASSLVGQDPYEQYF. The variable domain in full, with the rest retrieved from reference TRBV5-1 and TRBJ2-7, is KAGVTQTPRYLIKTRGQQVTLSCSPISGHRSVSWYQQTPGQGLQFLFEYFSETQRNKGNFPGRFSGRQFSNSRSEMNVSTLELGDSALYLCASSLVGQDPYEQYFGPGTRLTVT.

At least ten counts were recorded for this clonotype. This chain joins TRBV2 and TRBJ2-1; D is unresolved. Trimming shortened V by 8 bases and J by 9 bases, and 14 bases separated the two germline ends. Germline V gene sequence: CDR1 SNHLY, CDR2 FYNNEI. CDR3 length equals 12 residues. CDR3 bases: TGTGCCAGCGAGCTAGAAAGGCCTGAGCAGTTCTTC. Translation: CASELERPEQFF.

The CDR3 coding sequence is TGTGCCAGCAGCCCGAGTGGGGGGGGGGCATACGAGCAGTACTTC. Translating gives CASSPSGGGAYEQYF. J is TRBJ2-7 and V is TRBV7-9, with D perhaps matching TRBD2 (7 bases). Trimming took off 5 bases at V and 4 bases at J, with 18 bases between the two ends. Germline loops: CDR1 SEHNR, CDR2 FQNEAQ (reference sequence). There are 15 residues in the CDR3.

There are many counts of this clonotype. V gene TRBV7-3 combines with J gene TRBJ2-2, with D possibly being TRBD1 or TRBD2 (5 bases each). The CDR3 loop spans 17 amino acids. With 1 base removed from V and 3 bases from J, the gap between germline ends came to 15 bases. Looked up from germline, CDR1 is SGHTA and CDR2 is FQGTGA. The CDR3 region has the DNA TGTGCCAGCAGCTTAAATTGGGGAGAAGGGGACACCGGGGAGCTGTTTTTT. Amino acids: CASSLNWGEGDTGELFF.

Details on this clonotype: With a much larger clone just one base away, this may be a read error. The rearrangement links TRBV7-9 to TRBJ2-1; D unclear. The better agreement between TRBJ2-5 and the DNA end casts doubt on the J call. Germline CDR1 SEHNR, CDR2 FQNEAQ (reference sequence). CDR3 length: 11 amino acids. CDR3 sequence (DNA): TGTGCCAGCATTATAGAAGAGACCCAGTACTTC. Translation gives CASIIEETQYF.

This clonotype occurred a few times. The rearrangement joins TRBV11-2 to TRBJ1-2; D gene unclear. Per germline, CDR1 SGHAT and CDR2 FQNNGV. The CDR3 totals 15 residues. V was pared by 2 bases and J by 5 bases, with 15 bases between. The CDR3 nucleotides read TGTGCCAGCAGCTTAACCGGCGCACCCTCATATGGCTACACCTTC. Its translation is CASSLTGAPSYGYTF.

The V and J genes are TRBV6-2 or TRBV6-3 and TRBJ2-1; D not certain. Trimming cost V 5 bases and J 8 bases, with 13 bases left between them. There are 13 residues in the CDR3. Germline CDR1 reads MNHEY; CDR2 reads SVGEGT. The CDR3 region has the DNA TGTGCCAGCAGTGAAACTCGAATGGATGAGCAGTTCTTC. This translates into CASSETRMDEQFF.

This clonotype was seen many times. The rearrangement links TRBV2 to TRBJ2-7; 12 nucleotides match TRBD1. The CDR3 contains 14 residues. V shed 6 bases, J shed 5 bases, and the junction held 5 bases outside the gene matches. The germline V gene has CDR1 SNHLY and CDR2 FYNNEI. This CDR3 is CASRGQGASNEQYF. The CDR3 bases are TGTGCCAGCAGGGGACAGGGGGCAAGCAACGAGCAGTACTTC.

This clonotype was detected ten times or more. The chain has TRBV2 and TRBJ1-4, with 8 bases identical to TRBD1. CDR3 length equals 16 residues. The V segment lost 5 bases and the J segment 2 bases; nucleotides outside the gene matches: 7. Germline-derived CDR1 and CDR2 are SNHLY and FYNNEI. The CDR3: CASSPRRTGTNEKLFF. CDR3 in DNA: TGTGCCAGCAGTCCTCGGCGGACAGGGACTAATGAAAAACTGTTTTTT.

This clonotype appeared many times. The chain uses TRBV7-2 and TRBJ2-7; a possible D gene is TRBD1 (6 bases). Germline V lookup: CDR1 SGHTA, CDR2 FQGNSA. V shed 1 base and J shed 4 bases, with 11 bases lying between them. The CDR3 loop spans 14 amino acids. CDR3: CASSLDRAAYEQYF. The CDR3 DNA reads TGTGCCAGCAGCTTAGACAGGGCCGCGTACGAGCAGTACTTC.

CDR3 nucleotides: TGCGCCAGCAGGTCGGGACCCCCACGGGATGAGCAGTTCTTC. Translation gives CASRSGPPRDEQFF. This chain links TRBV4-1 with TRBJ2-1, with D perhaps matching TRBD1 or TRBD2 (5 bases each). CDR1 and CDR2 from the germline V gene are MGHRA and YSYEKL. The V end lost 6 bases, the J end lost 8 bases, and 17 bases lay between the germline ends. The CDR3 is 14 residues long.

The V call is TRBV6-2 or TRBV6-3, the J call TRBJ2-2; 10 nucleotides line up with TRBD1. Trimming removed 5 bases from V and 6 bases from J; junction bases left unmatched: 3. The CDR3 has 14 amino acids. Germline CDR1 and CDR2: MNHEY and SVGEGT. CDR3 region: CASSRTGGPGELFF. CDR3 bases: TGTGCCAGCAGTCGGACAGGGGGTCCCGGGGAGCTGTTTTTT.

The sample holds a few counts of this clonotype. This chain uses TRBV4-1 with TRBJ2-7; 9 nucleotides align to TRBD1. J gave up 3 bases and V 4 bases, and 7 bases lay outside the gene matches. The length of the CDR3 is 15 residues. Germline V lookup: CDR1 MGHRA, CDR2 YSYEKL. The DNA of the CDR3 is TGCGCCAGCAGCCCTCCCGGGACAGGGTTCTACGAGCAGTACTTC. This codes for CASSPPGTGFYEQYF.

There are many counts of this clonotype. The chain uses TRBV6-5 and TRBJ2-5; D gene uncertain. V was pared by 1 base and J by 2 bases, with 11 bases between. The CDR3 loop spans 15 amino acids. Germline CDR1 is MNHEY and CDR2 is SVGAGI. CDR3 coding DNA: TGTGCCAGCAGTTACTTTGGTTTGGGACAAGAGACCCAGTACTTC. Amino acid sequence: CASSYFGLGQETQYF.

This clonotype was observed at least ten times. The chain uses TRBV6-2 or TRBV6-3 and TRBJ2-1; D is possibly TRBD2 (5 bases). The ends were cut back, 8 bases at V and 0 bases at J, with 5 bases in the middle. The V gene's germline CDR1 is MNHEY and CDR2 SVGEGT. This CDR3 comprises 12 residues. The CDR3 DNA is TGTGCCAGCGGGAGCTCCTACAATGAGCAGTTCTTC. Translating gives CASGSSYNEQFF.

The chain links TRBV2 to TRBJ2-2, with 8 bases identical to TRBD1. V shed 4 bases and J 5 bases; nucleotides not matched to a gene: 6. The germline gives CDR1 SNHLY, CDR2 FYNNEI. There are 15 residues in the CDR3. CDR3 coding DNA: TGTGCCAGCAGTGGGACAGGGAAGGGGACCGGGGAGCTGTTTTTT. As protein: CASSGTGKGTGELFF.

This clonotype was found many times. V and J are TRBV5-1 and TRBJ2-4; TRBD2 might be the D (6 bases). Trimming stripped 5 bases from V and 0 bases from J, with 15 bases between. This CDR3 contains 16 residues. Germline V CDR1 and CDR2: SGHRS, YFSETQ. The CDR3 protein is CASSRDSFLAKNIQYF. CDR3 in DNA: TGCGCCAGCAGTCGGGACTCCTTTTTAGCCAAAAACATTCAGTACTTC.

The V and J genes are TRBV27 and TRBJ1-2; D is unresolved. V gave up 6 bases and J gave up 4 bases, with 0 bases separating them. The germline gives CDR1 MNHEY, CDR2 SMNVEV (reference sequence). The CDR3 loop spans 9 amino acids. The CDR3 DNA reads TGTGCCAGCAGCTATGGCTACACCTTC. Translating it yields CASSYGYTF.

This clonotype has a count of ten or more. The CDR3 is CASSLEPREVGTQYF. The CDR3 DNA follows: TGTGCCAGCAGCTTAGAACCCAGGGAAGTCGGGACCCAGTACTTC. The chain has TRBV7-9 and TRBJ2-5, with D perhaps TRBD1 (5 bases). CDR1 SEHNR and CDR2 FQNEAQ come from the germline V gene (reference sequence). Trimming pared 1 base from V and 7 bases from J, leaving 16 bases between. The CDR3 covers 15 residues.

This clonotype occurred many times. The rearrangement uses TRBV30 and TRBJ2-1; 10 bases are a match to TRBD2. CDR1 is GTSNPN and CDR2 is SVGIG in the germline V gene (reference sequence). Unmatched junction bases numbered 10, after V lost 0 bases and J lost 8 bases. The CDR3 totals 16 residues. CDR3 sequence reads: CAWSVLGVAGGDEQFF. The CDR3 DNA sequence: TGTGCCTGGAGTGTCTTGGGGGTAGCGGGAGGTGATGAGCAGTTCTTC.

The chain recombines TRBV27 with TRBJ2-7, with 7 bases matching TRBD2. Germline trimming cut 8 bases from V and 0 bases from J; bases unmatched to any gene: 25. Germline CDR1 MNHEY, CDR2 SMNVEV (reference sequence). CDR3 size: 20 residues. CDR3 protein: CASDDHLERDHEEASYEQYF. The CDR3 bases are TGTGCCAGCGACGACCATTTGGAGCGGGACCATGAAGAGGCCTCCTACGAGCAGTACTTC.

This clonotype showed up many times. The CDR3 loop is CASRQDRGTGNTIYF. CDR3 DNA: TGTGCCAGCAGGCAGGACAGGGGGACTGGAAACACCATATATTTT. V gene TRBV12-3 or TRBV12-4 combines with J gene TRBJ1-3; 10 positions match TRBD1. V lost 6 bases, J lost 2 bases, and 4 bases stayed unmatched. The CDR3 consists of 15 residues.

J is TRBJ1-1 and V is TRBV12-3 or TRBV12-4; D gene uncertain. The ends were cut back, 4 bases at V and 0 bases at J, with 9 bases in the middle. The CDR3 is 14 residues long. The CDR3 nucleotides read TGTGCCAGCAGTTCCAGGCTATTGAACACTGAAGCTTTCTTT. It encodes CASSSRLLNTEAFF.

This clonotype was counted at least ten times. The chain combines TRBV9 with TRBJ2-2; 7 positions match TRBD2. Germline V gene lookup returns CDR1 SGDLS and CDR2 YYNGEE. Trimming took 0 bases from V and 4 from J; bases not matched to a gene: 6. The CDR3 is 16 residues long. The CDR3 region has the DNA TGTGCCAGCAGCGTAGAGGCCGGGAGGCGCACCGGGGAGCTGTTTTTT. Its translation: CASSVEAGRRTGELFF.

This clonotype was counted a few times. The V call is TRBV5-5, the J call TRBJ2-1; TRBD2 matches 11 bases. V lost 0 bases to trimming and J lost 10 bases; unmatched junction nucleotides: 6. The CDR3 runs to 15 residues. Germline V gives CDR1 SGHKS, CDR2 YYEKEE (reference sequence). CDR3 DNA sequence: TGTGCCAGCAGCTTGGTAGCGGGAGGGCTTGGGGAGCAGTTCTTC. Its translation is CASSLVAGGLGEQFF.

The rearrangement uses TRBV9 and TRBJ1-2; D is possibly TRBD1 (6 bases). The length of the CDR3 is 14 residues. Trimming removed 5 bases at V and 1 base at J, with 12 bases between. Looked up from germline, CDR1 is SGDLS and CDR2 is YYNGEE. In DNA form, the CDR3 reads TGTGCCAGCAGAGACACAGGGCTTAACTATGGCTACACCTTC. This sequence encodes CASRDTGLNYGYTF. Based on the CDR3 plus reference TRBV9 and TRBJ1-2, the full variable domain is DSGVTQTPKHLITATGQRVTLRCSPRSGDLSVYWYQQSLDQGLQFLIQYYNGEERAKGNILERFSAQQFPDLHSELNLSSLELGDSALYFCASRDTGLNYGYTFGSGTRLTVV.

This clonotype was counted between two and nine times. This chain links TRBV20-1 with TRBJ2-1, with 10 positions matching TRBD2. From germline, CDR1 is DFQATT and CDR2 SNEGSKA (reference sequence). This CDR3 comprises 14 residues. The trim removed 4 bases at V and 0 bases at J, leaving 0 bases unmatched. The CDR3 loop is CSAKREGSYNEQFF. Written as DNA, the CDR3 is TGCAGTGCTAAGCGGGAGGGCTCCTACAATGAGCAGTTCTTC.